These 17 T cell receptor beta chains were sequenced from one sample in a study of T cell repertoires in cytomegalovirus infection. Each CDR3 protein gets one entry after TCRdb re-called the reads with MiXCR. The table has some 150,000 distinct CDR3 sequences, roughly a quarter seen once. The sample was PBMCs. Receptors originate from a human donor in good health (CMV status not recorded). Some clones in this sample may be carry-over from other donors' samples.

This clonotype was detected only a few times. V and J are TRBV7-2 and TRBJ2-7, with D possibly being TRBD1 (6 bases). This CDR3 is built from 13 residues. Deletions cut 7 bases from V and 5 bases from J, with 15 bases between. The germline V gene encodes CDR1 SGHTA and CDR2 FQGNSA. Written as DNA, the CDR3 is TGTGCCAGCACCGTACAGGGACCCCACGAGCAGTACTTC. It codes for CASTVQGPHEQYF.

This sequence joins TRBV20-1 and TRBJ1-1; TRBD1 might be the D (6 bases). V was clipped by 2 bases and J by 4 bases, with 20 bases between them. Germline V gene lookup returns CDR1 DFQATT and CDR2 SNEGSKA (reference sequence). The CDR3 contains 16 residues. The CDR3 region is CSARSPSATGSTEAFF. The DNA of the CDR3 is TGCAGTGCTAGATCCCCTTCGGCCACAGGGAGCACTGAAGCTTTCTTT.

This clonotype was found many times. This rearrangement joins TRBV7-2 to TRBJ2-4, with 12 bases lining up with TRBD2. The CDR3 contains 18 residues. Germline V lookup: CDR1 SGHTA, CDR2 FQGNSA. Trimming removed 4 bases from V and 0 bases from J; junction bases left unmatched: 7. CDR3 bases: TGTGCCAGCAGCTCGCCTAGCGGGAGGGAATTAGCCAAAAACATTCAGTACTTC. As protein: CASSSPSGRELAKNIQYF.

The sample holds many counts of this clonotype. The chain recombines TRBV7-2 with TRBJ1-2; the D is unclear. The V and J ends lost 1 base and 1 base respectively, with 7 bases between them. This CDR3 contains 14 residues. Germline assignment: CDR1 SGHTA and CDR2 FQGNSA. In DNA, the CDR3 is TGTGCCAGCAGCTTAGATCACAGTAACTATGGCTACACCTTC. This codes for CASSLDHSNYGYTF. The full variable domain, rest sourced from reference TRBV7-2 and TRBJ1-2, is GAGVSQSPSNKVTEKGKDVELRCDPISGHTALYWYRQSLGQGLEFLIYFQGNSAPDKSGLPSDRFSAERTGGSVSTLTIQRTQQEDSAVYLCASSLDHSNYGYTFGSGTRLTVV.

The chain employs TRBV28 and TRBJ1-3, with unresolved D. CDR1 is MDHEN and CDR2 is SYDVKM in the germline V gene. V was pared by 6 bases and J by 0 bases, with 12 bases between. CDR3 length: 15 residues. CDR3 coding DNA: TGTGCCAGCAGCCAAGTTCCCTACTCTGGAAACACCATATATTTT. Amino acid sequence: CASSQVPYSGNTIYF.

This clonotype was seen repeatedly, ten times or more. CDR3 bases: TGTGCCAGCAGCTTAGAACCGGGGGCCTACGAGCAGTACTTC. This sequence encodes CASSLEPGAYEQYF. This chain links TRBV7-2 with TRBJ2-7, with D possibly matching TRBD2 (6 bases). CDR1 and CDR2 (germline): SGHTA, FQGNSA. Trimming stripped 1 base from V and 2 bases from J, with 9 bases between. This CDR3 is 14 amino acids long.

This clonotype was counted only a few times. This rearrangement joins TRBV7-9 to TRBJ2-1, with 9 bases aligning to TRBD1. Germline V gene sequence: CDR1 SEHNR, CDR2 FQNEAQ (reference sequence). J gave up 5 bases and V 0 bases, and 2 bases lay outside the gene matches. CDR3 length: 15 amino acids. The CDR3 bases are TGTGCCAGCAGCTTAGCGTGGACAGGGGACAATGAGCAGTTCTTC. Protein sequence: CASSLAWTGDNEQFF.

This chain joins TRBV5-1 and TRBJ2-7; 9 bases are a match to TRBD1. The CDR3 extends over 13 amino acids. J gave up 7 bases and V 4 bases, and 6 bases lay outside the gene matches. Per germline, CDR1 SGHRS and CDR2 YFSETQ. Here the CDR3 reads CASSRDRVAEQYF. The CDR3 DNA reads TGCGCCAGCAGCCGGGACAGGGTGGCTGAGCAGTACTTC.

This clonotype has ten or more counts. The V and J genes are TRBV7-8 and TRBJ2-1, with 12 bases aligning to TRBD2. The CDR3 consists of 14 residues. With V trimmed by 7 bases and J by 2 bases, 0 bases remained unmatched. In germline, CDR1 is SGHVS, CDR2 FQNEAQ. The CDR3 protein is CASTSGGAYNEQFF. The CDR3 DNA reads TGTGCCAGCACTAGCGGGGGGGCCTACAATGAGCAGTTCTTC.

Ten or more counts support this clonotype. The chain recombines TRBV7-9 with TRBJ2-5; TRBD1 or TRBD2 may be the D gene (5 bases each). Trimming shortened V by 2 bases and J by 3 bases, and 7 bases separated the two germline ends. Per the germline V gene, CDR1 is SEHNR and CDR2 is FQNEAQ (reference sequence). The CDR3 runs to 13 residues. This chain's CDR3 is CASSLMGEETQYF. The CDR3 region has the DNA TGTGCCAGCAGCTTAATGGGGGAAGAGACCCAGTACTTC.

The genes are TRBV20-1 and TRBJ2-1; D may correspond to TRBD1 or TRBD2 (6 bases each). V was shortened by 1 base and J by 7 bases, with 17 bases between the two germline ends. CDR3 length equals 15 residues. CDR1 DFQATT and CDR2 SNEGSKA come from the germline V gene (reference sequence). CDR3 nucleotide sequence: TGCAGTGCTAGAGTGGAGGGGGGCGCCGTGAATGAGCAGTTCTTC. This encodes CSARVEGGAVNEQFF.

This clonotype has a count of ten or more. This chain joins TRBV24-1 and TRBJ2-2, with TRBD1 matching 8 bases. V lost 7 bases to trimming and J lost 5 bases; unmatched junction nucleotides: 2. The CDR3 covers 13 residues. Germline-derived CDR1 and CDR2 are KGHDR and SFDVKD. The CDR3, as DNA: TGTGCCACCAGGACAGGGGTGACCGGGGAGCTGTTTTTT. Translated, it gives CATRTGVTGELFF.

This clonotype was seen ten or more times. The chain carries TRBV27 and TRBJ1-6; TRBD1 matches 7 bases. Trimming took 3 bases from V and 7 from J; bases not matched to a gene: 6. CDR1 and CDR2 (germline): MNHEY, SMNVEV (reference sequence). The CDR3 has 15 amino acids. CDR3 region: CASSFRDRANSPLHF. CDR3 DNA: TGTGCCAGCAGTTTCAGAGACAGGGCAAATTCACCCCTCCACTTT.

This clonotype was picked up a small number of times. The gene calls are TRBV27 and TRBJ2-7, with 8 nucleotides matching TRBD2. The germline V gene has CDR1 MNHEY and CDR2 SMNVEV (reference sequence). CDR3 length equals 14 residues. With 4 bases clipped from V and 6 bases from J, the junction kept 8 bases outside the gene matches. DNA of the CDR3: TGTGCCAGCAGTTCCCTAAGCGGGAGATCCGAGCAGTACTTC. This encodes CASSSLSGRSEQYF.

This clonotype was seen ten or more times. The genes are TRBV11-2 and TRBJ2-2; TRBD1 is a possible D gene (6 bases). Trimming left V 6 bases short and J 4 bases short, with 9 bases between. The CDR3 is 13 residues long. Germline V gene sequence: CDR1 SGHAT, CDR2 FQNNGV. This CDR3 is CASRTGSTGELFF. In DNA, the CDR3 is TGTGCCAGCAGGACAGGTTCCACCGGGGAGCTGTTTTTT.

Many counts were recorded for this clonotype. The gene calls are TRBV18 and TRBJ2-7; unclear D gene. Trimming cost V 2 bases and J 4 bases, with 18 bases left between them. This CDR3 comprises 16 residues. Looked up from germline, CDR1 is KGHSH and CDR2 is LQKENI. The CDR3 spells CASSPGLGIQGYEQYF. Here the CDR3 DNA reads TGTGCCAGCTCACCAGGGTTGGGAATTCAAGGGTACGAGCAGTACTTC.

In regard to this clonotype: This clone may be a read error of a much larger clone one base away. The chain joins TRBV7-2 to TRBJ1-5; perhaps TRBD1 as D (6 bases). The CDR3 contains 15 residues. V was cut by 3 bases and J by 9 bases, with 18 bases left in between. The V gene's germline CDR1 is SGHTA and CDR2 FQGNSA. CDR3 protein: CASSFGLGTRGPQHF. The DNA for the CDR3 is TGTGCCAGCAGCTTTGGGTTAGGGACAAGGGGGCCCCAGCATTTT. Full variable domain (rest looked up from reference TRBV7-2 and TRBJ1-5): GAGVSQSPSNKVTEKGKDVELRCDPISGHTALYWYRQSLGQGLEFLIYFQGNSAPDKSGLPSDRFSAERTGGSVSTLTIQRTQQEDSAVYLCASSFGLGTRGPQHFGDGTRLSIL.